This T cell receptor beta chain appears in the sequencing data of a study of OX40 agonist ivuxolimab in advanced cancers. Study overall: An agonistic anti-OX40 (CD134) antibody, ivuxolimab, was used to treat the patients. Study-level findings and limits: What antigens the expanded peripheral T cells recognized was never established.

Concerning this clone itself: The target antigen is unknown.

Method: immunoSEQ multiplex PCR; TCRdb's copy keeps in-frame clones and lacks some. The table shows about 120,000 clones, with 80% to 95% occurring only once. Per germline, CDR1 SGHRS and CDR2 YFSETQ. The CDR3 spans 14 residues. V dropped 5 bases and J dropped 1 base, with 11 bases sitting between them. This receptor was taken from an adult with an advanced solid tumor such as melanoma, head and neck, liver or kidney cancer. The chain links TRBV5-1 to TRBJ2-3; D may match TRBD1 or TRBD2 (5 bases each). The specimen comprised CD4+ or CD8+ T cells sorted from blood, sampled in a trial of the OX40 agonist ivuxolimab. The CDR3 DNA follows: TGCGCCAGCAGTGGGGGACGGGGCACAGATACGCAGTATTTT. Its protein product is CASSGGRGTDTQYF.